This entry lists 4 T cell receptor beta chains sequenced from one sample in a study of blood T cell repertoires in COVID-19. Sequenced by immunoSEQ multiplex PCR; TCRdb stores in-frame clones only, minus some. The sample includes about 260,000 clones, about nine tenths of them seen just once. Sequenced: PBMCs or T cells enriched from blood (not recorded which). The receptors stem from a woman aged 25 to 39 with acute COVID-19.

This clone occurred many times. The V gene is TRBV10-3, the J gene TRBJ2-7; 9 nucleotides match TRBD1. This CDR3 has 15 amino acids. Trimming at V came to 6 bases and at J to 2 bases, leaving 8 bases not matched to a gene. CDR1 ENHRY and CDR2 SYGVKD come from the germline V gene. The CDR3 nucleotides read TGTGCCATCAGCTCAGACAGGGGGGCCCCCTACGAGCAGTACTTC. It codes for CAISSDRGAPYEQYF.

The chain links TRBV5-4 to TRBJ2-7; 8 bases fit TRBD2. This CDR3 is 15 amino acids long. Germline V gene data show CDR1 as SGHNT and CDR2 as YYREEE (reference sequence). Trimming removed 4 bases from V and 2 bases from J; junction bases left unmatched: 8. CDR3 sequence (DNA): TGTGCCAGCAGCCTATCCGGGACTAGTCCCTACGAGCAGTACTTC. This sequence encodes CASSLSGTSPYEQYF.

CDR3 sequence reads: CASSLGQGDEKLFF. The CDR3 DNA reads TGTGCCAGCAGCTTGGGACAGGGGGACGAAAAACTGTTTTTT. V usage is TRBV7-6 and J usage is TRBJ1-4; 11 nucleotides agree with TRBD1. Germline CDR1 and CDR2: SGHVS and FNYEAQ. The CDR3 runs to 14 residues. The junction had 2 bases not matched to a gene; V was cut back by 3 bases and J by 8 bases. The full variable domain, completed using reference TRBV7-6 and TRBJ1-4, is GAGVSQSPRYKVTKRGQDVALRCDPISGHVSLYWYRQALGQGPEFLTYFNYEAQQDKSGLPNDRFSAERPEGSISTLTIQRTEQRDSAMYRCASSLGQGDEKLFFGSGTQLSVL.

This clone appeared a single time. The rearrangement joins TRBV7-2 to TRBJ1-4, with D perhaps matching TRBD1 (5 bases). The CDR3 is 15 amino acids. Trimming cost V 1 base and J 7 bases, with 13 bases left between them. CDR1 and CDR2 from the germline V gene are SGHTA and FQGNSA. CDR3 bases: TGTGCCAGCAGCTTAGTCGGGGGGGTGGTTGAAAAACTGTTTTTT. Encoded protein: CASSLVGGVVEKLFF.